This T cell receptor (beta chain) was sequenced for a study of T cell clonotyping in hematopoietic cell transplantation. Overall study findings and caveats: Recipient TCR diversity dropped after transplant; expanded clonotypes rose from day 30 to 180.

A note on this clone: Its antigen is as yet unknown.

CDR3 length: 14 residues. Germline V gene lookup returns CDR1 SGHNT and CDR2 YYREEE (reference sequence). V was trimmed by 0 bases and J by 7 bases, leaving 13 bases between them. Sample time point: recipient sample about 28 days before transplant, after cytoreduction. Recipients were bled about 28 days pretransplant and at posttransplant days 30, 100, 180. The protocol was immunoSEQ multiplex PCR, while the TCRdb copy is restricted to in-frame clones and leaves out a portion. The sample lists roughly 27,000 clones, around 83% occurring once. The source material was peripheral blood mononuclear cells, sampled before stem cell transplant. J is TRBJ1-2 and V is TRBV5-4; D remains ambiguous. This receptor was taken from a woman aged 55-69 years with acute myeloid leukemia. Some clones in this sample may be carry-over from other donors' samples. The CDR3 DNA sequence: TGTGCCAGCAGCTTGGATCTAACTTATTCTGGCTACACCTTC. Residues: CASSLDLTYSGYTF.